The source of this T cell receptor (beta chain) is a study of CD8+ T cells in alopecia areata (dated by TCRdb to 2016 to 2019). General notes on the study: The treated patients, all with moderate-to-severe alopecia areata, were enrolled in an open-label pilot trial of oral tofacitinib given at 5 to 10 mg twice daily. In treated patients, disease severity was measured using the SALT score, which gives the percentage of scalp surface area affected. The RNA source kit depended on sample type: the PAXgene miRNA kit for fixed scalp, the miRNeasy kit for PBMCs, and the RNeasy kit for mouse skin. On the human side, TCRbeta sequencing was run on scalp tissue and on sorted CD4+ and CD8+ peripheral blood T cells from healthy controls and from alopecia areata patients with either patchy or totalis/universalis disease. The study used high-throughput TCRbeta sequencing to examine T cell clonal expansion in alopecia areata, in both the C3H/HeJ mouse model and human patients. Patients on tofacitinib were biopsied at baseline and after 4 and 24 weeks of treatment, and several of the patients also had a later scalp biopsy. Clonality in the scalp was compared among normal scalp (n=4), patchy alopecia areata scalp (n=8), and alopecia totalis/universalis scalp (n=8). TCRbeta CDR3 regions were amplified by immunoSEQ multiplex PCR using 35 Vbeta forward and 13 Jbeta reverse primers. Tofacitinib was administered for 6 to 18 months, and 6 months of follow-up off drug were then conducted to assess delayed response and recurrence.

Points on this clone: Its antigen is currently not known. The record has no base qualities; no much larger clone is one base away. Other nucleotide sequences from this sample produce the same CDR3.

The trim is 0 bases for V and 3 bases for J, with a gap of 6 bases between the germline ends. The CDR3 covers 14 residues, taking in both the cysteine and the phenylalanine. Only the CDR3 DNA is retained, 42 bases long and in frame from the first base. CDR1 and CDR2 are drawn from the germline V gene (reference sequence): MNHEY, SMNVEV. The method behind the library was the immunoSEQ multiplex PCR assay. For TCR sequencing, RNA was extracted from every sample and reverse transcribed into cDNA to serve as template. First-strand cDNA was synthesized with SuperScript III using a 2:1 mix of oligo-dT and random hexamers. A synthetic immune receptor repertoire was used to measure amplification bias, and any remaining bias was corrected computationally. The source study handled its data this way. After raw reads were preprocessed to remove errors, the CDR3 was defined following IMGT conventions as running from the conserved cysteine to phenylalanine. Clonality was computed by normalizing Shannon entropy by log2 of the number of productive unique TCRs and subtracting the result from 1. CD4 or CD8 identity of scalp clones was inferred by cross-referencing scalp TCRbeta sequences with sorted blood CD4 and CD8 repertoires. In TCRdb, the immuneACCESS table is reduced to in-frame sequences with V and J assigned. These tables do not hold every clone; where another copy was compared, an unresolved V gene accounts for under half, and the others remain unexplained. V, J and clone size were drawn from that table, and D and trimming were deduced from the DNA. The sample profile shows about 250,000 clones; 60% of them were found once. The ten largest clonotypes hold about 0.88% of the sample.

This specimen's treatment or condition label, interpreted: oral pan-JAK inhibitor, 5-10 mg twice daily. From alopecia areata patients, peripheral blood was collected along with lesional scalp punch biopsies. PBMCs were separated by density centrifugation and stained for CD3, CD4 and CD8, after which CD4+ and CD8+ T cells were sorted on a FACSAria. What the research found in general, with its limitations: During tofacitinib treatment, many expanded lesional clones remained in scalp and blood, and this persistence may partly explain relapse after treatment is stopped. Unlike mouse skin, which is dominated by gammadelta T cells, normal human skin has resident alphabeta T cells that are also sequenced, and this complicates analysis of the scalp TCR repertoire. Lesional scalp, especially in alopecia totalis/universalis, showed higher clonality and more expanded CD8+ clones than normal scalp, suggesting antigenic drive. Compared with mice, TCR sequences shared between patients were less clear, possibly partly because of HLA diversity across the patient population. Because the treated cohort was small and had only one nonresponder, larger studies are needed to examine links between baseline CD8+ expansion and response. Tofacitinib significantly decreased scalp clonality and the number of expanded CD8+ clones among the top 100 scalp clones.

The TCR originated in a human donor with alopecia areata. The starting material was CD4+ T cells sorted from blood, obtained at approximately week 52, from a patient treated with tofacitinib. In this chain, TRBV27 is recombined with TRBJ1-5, with an unclear D gene assignment. The DNA sequence reads TGTGCCAGCAGTTTATCGGGTCTCAATCAGCCCCAGCATTTT. It translates as CASSLSGLNQPQHF.